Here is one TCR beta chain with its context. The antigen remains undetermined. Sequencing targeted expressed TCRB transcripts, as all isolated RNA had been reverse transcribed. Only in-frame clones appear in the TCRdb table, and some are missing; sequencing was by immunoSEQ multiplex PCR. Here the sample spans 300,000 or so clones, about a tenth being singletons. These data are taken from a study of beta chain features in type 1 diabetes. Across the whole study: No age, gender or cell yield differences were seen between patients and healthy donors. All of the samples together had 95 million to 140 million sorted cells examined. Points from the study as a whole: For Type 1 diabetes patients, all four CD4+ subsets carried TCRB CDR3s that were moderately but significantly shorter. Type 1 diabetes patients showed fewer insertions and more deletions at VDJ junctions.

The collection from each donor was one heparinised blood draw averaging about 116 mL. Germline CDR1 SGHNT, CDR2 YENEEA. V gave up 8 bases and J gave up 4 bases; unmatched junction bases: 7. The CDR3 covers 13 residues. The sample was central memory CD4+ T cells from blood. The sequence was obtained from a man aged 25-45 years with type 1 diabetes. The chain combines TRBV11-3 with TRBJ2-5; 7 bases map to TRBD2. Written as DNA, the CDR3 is TGTGCCAGCGCTATAGGGAGGGGAGAGACCCAGTACTTC. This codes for CASAIGRGETQYF.